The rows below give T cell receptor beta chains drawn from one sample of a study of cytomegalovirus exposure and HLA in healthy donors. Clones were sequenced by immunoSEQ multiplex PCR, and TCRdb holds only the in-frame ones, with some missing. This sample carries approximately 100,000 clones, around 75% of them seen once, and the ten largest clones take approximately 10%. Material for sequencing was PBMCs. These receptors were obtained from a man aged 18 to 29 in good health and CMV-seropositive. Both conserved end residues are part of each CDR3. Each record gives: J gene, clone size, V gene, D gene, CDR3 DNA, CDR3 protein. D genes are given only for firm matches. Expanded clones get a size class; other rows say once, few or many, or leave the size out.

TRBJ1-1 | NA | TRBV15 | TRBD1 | TGTGCCACCAGAGGTAGACAGGGCCTCGAAGCTTTCTTT | CATRGRQGLEAFF
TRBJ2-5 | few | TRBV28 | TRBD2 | TGTGCCAGCAGCCCCCCGGGACTAGCACAAGAGACCCAGTACTTC | CASSPPGLAQETQYF
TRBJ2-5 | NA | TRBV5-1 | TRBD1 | TGCGCCAGCAGCTTTGACAGGGGCGGTGGAGAGACCCAGTACTTC | CASSFDRGGGETQYF
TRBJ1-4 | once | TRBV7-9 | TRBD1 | TGTGCCAGCAGCTTAGGGACAGGGTATACTGAAAAACTGTTTTTT | CASSLGTGYTEKLFF
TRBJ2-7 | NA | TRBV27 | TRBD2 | TGTGCCAGCAGTTTCCTCTCGGGTAGCGGGGGTTACGAGCAGTACTTC | CASSFLSGSGGYEQYF
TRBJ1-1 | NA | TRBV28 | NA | TGTGCCAGCAGTTTCAACCCCCGGAGAGGCACTGAAGCTTTCTTT | CASSFNPRRGTEAFF
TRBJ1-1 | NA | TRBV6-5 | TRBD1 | TGTGCCAGCAGTGTCTCGGACAGGGGAACTGAAGCTTTCTTT | CASSVSDRGTEAFF
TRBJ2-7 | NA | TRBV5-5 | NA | TGTGCCAGCAGCCGCCGACTAGGCGGTGGCGAGCAGTACTTC | CASSRRLGGGEQYF
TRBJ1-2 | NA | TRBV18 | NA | TGTGCCAGCTCACAGGGCGGGTATGGCTACACCTTC | CASSQGGYGYTF
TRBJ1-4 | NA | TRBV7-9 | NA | TGTGCCAGCAGCAACCGACAGGCAACTAATGAAAAACTGTTTTTT | CASSNRQATNEKLFF
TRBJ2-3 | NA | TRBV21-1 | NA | TGTGCCAGCAGCAAAGGGTACCTAGCGGGGGGTACAGATACGCAGTATTTT | CASSKGYLAGGTDTQYF
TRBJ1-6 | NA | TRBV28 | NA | TGTGCCAGCAGCCCCGGGGACACCATGAATTCACCCCTCCACTTT | CASSPGDTMNSPLHF
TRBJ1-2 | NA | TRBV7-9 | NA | TGTGCCAGCAGCTTAGCAGGGGTACTTGGCTACACCTTC | CASSLAGVLGYTF
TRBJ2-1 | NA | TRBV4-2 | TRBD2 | TGTGCCAGCAGCCAAGATTCCCTAGCGGGGGGGGTGTCCTACAATGAGCAGTTCTTC | CASSQDSLAGGVSYNEQFF
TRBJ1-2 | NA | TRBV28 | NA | TGTGCCAGCAGTTTAGACTTCCGGAGGGGTGGCTACACCTTC | CASSLDFRRGGYTF
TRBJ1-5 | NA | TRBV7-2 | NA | TGTGCCAGCAGCTTAGATGGGGGCGGCAATCAGCCCCAGCATTTT | CASSLDGGGNQPQHF
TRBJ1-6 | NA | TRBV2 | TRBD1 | TGTGCCAGCACAGACAGGGGAAGATCACCCCTCCACTTT | CASTDRGRSPLHF
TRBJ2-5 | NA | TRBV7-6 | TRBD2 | TGTGCCAGCAGCTCCCTAGCGGGGGGGCGGGAGACCCAGTACTTC | CASSSLAGGRETQYF
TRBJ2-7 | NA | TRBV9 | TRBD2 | TGTGCCAGCAGCGTAGAAAGCGGGGTATCCTACGAGCAGTACTTC | CASSVESGVSYEQYF
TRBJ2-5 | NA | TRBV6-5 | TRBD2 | TGTGCCAGCAGTCCGAGCGGGGGCCAGACCCAGTACTTC | CASSPSGGQTQYF
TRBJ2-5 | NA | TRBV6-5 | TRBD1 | TGTGCCAGCAGGGGGACAGGGGTAGGGGAGACCCAGTACTTC | CASRGTGVGETQYF
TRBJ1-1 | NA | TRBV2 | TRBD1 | TGTGCCAGCAGAGGCAGGGGGCGATCTGAAGCTTTCTTT | CASRGRGRSEAFF